The present TCR beta chain was sequenced within a study of regulatory T cells in long-lasting Graves disease (dated by TCRdb to about 2021). Regarding the study in general: To count as having persistent Graves' disease, a patient had to have received antithyroid drug treatment for over 5 years with TSH receptor autoantibodies remaining persistently positive. This study used TCR sequencing and RNA sequencing of peripheral blood to compare persistent Graves' disease patients against newly diagnosed Graves' disease patients. The study took place in China and was registered as a clinical trial. A total of roughly 33 samples were covered by TCR sequencing, comprising approximately 13 persistent and around 20 newly diagnosed Graves' disease patients. Persistent Graves' disease patients in the clinical cohort had taken antithyroid drugs for roughly 10 years on average. The research as a whole found: Persistent patients shared more public clonotypes among themselves (around 2,800) than newly diagnosed patients did (about 970). TRBV28, TRBJ1-2 and TRBJ2-5 were preferentially used in persistent disease, while TRBV20-1 and TRBJ2-1 were favored in newly diagnosed disease. The small sample size was acknowledged by the authors as a limitation that may reduce accuracy. Persistent Graves' disease patients showed lower TCR Shannon entropy and fewer highly expanded clones than newly diagnosed patients, suggesting clonal expansion. Sequencing and analysis were limited to the TCR beta chain. Because the primary lesion, thyroid tissue, could not be accessed, the study looked at peripheral blood alone.

Of note for this clonotype: This clone's antigen is unknown. Base qualities are not provided; no much larger clone lies one nucleotide away.

The sample's time point, from its label and the paper: persistent/refractory GD, antithyroid drugs over 5 years with positive TRAb. For both TCR sequencing and RNA sequencing, RNA was extracted from PBMCs in TRIzol. The diagnosis of Graves' disease was made according to American Thyroid Association guidelines. Recruitment of patients was carried out at an endocrinology department in Xi'an, China. Each patient gave around 9 milliliters of peripheral blood, collected in an EDTA anticoagulant tube. PBMCs were isolated by Ficoll Paque Plus density gradient separation without further T cell sorting. An Agilent 2100 Bioanalyzer and agarose gel were used to check RNA quality, and a NanoDrop 2000 was used to measure RNA concentration. V loses 3 bases, J loses 8 bases, and the germline ends lie 10 bases apart. The CDR3 goes from the cysteine to the phenylalanine over 12 residues. Of all the DNA, just the CDR3 is kept, 36 bases in frame from base 1. CDR1 LNHDA and CDR2 SQIVND are derived from the germline V gene (reference sequence).

The method behind the library was multiplex PCR. Reads for this sample came from an Illumina HiSeq 4000. To build TCR beta libraries, CDR3 regions were amplified by Arm-PCR using iRepertoire HTBI primers. Gel purification was performed on PCR products prior to sequencing. On the study's bioinformatics: A total of some 60 TRBV and approximately 15 TRBJ segments were identified across samples and were used for gene usage analysis of CDR3 amino acid clonotypes. Filtered high-quality paired reads were merged into contigs using COPE and FqMerger. BLAST was used to align contigs to the IMGT TRBV, TRBD and TRBJ reference genes, and CDR3 was defined following IMGT. Clonotypes above 0.1% frequency were classified as highly expanded clones. Repertoire diversity was measured by Shannon entropy, and V-J evenness by the Gini coefficient. Public clonotypes were defined as clonotypes shared by more than one individual. TCRdb cleaned the public reads at Q25 with fastp, built clones with MiXCR and kept in-frame beta chains. Rows with one shared CDR3 protein collapse into an entry with the most common genes and DNA. TCRdb, not the original authors, processed these V and J calls. In this sample the table shows fewer than 450,000 distinct CDR3 sequences, around 22% of which occur a single time. About a quarter of the sample belongs to the ten largest clones.

This chain joins TRBV19 to TRBJ1-2, with the D gene uncertain. The receptor's source is a female donor with Graves disease. The source material was peripheral blood mononuclear cells (PBMCs), sampled when the disease was refractory, from a patient treated with antithyroid drugs. Read as DNA, the sequence is TGTGCCAGTAGTATTTGGAATGAGGGCTACACCTTC. This sequence encodes CASSIWNEGYTF.